Shown below are 18 T cell receptor beta chains from a single sample sequenced in a study of post-analysis software for immune sequencing data. TCR beta cDNA libraries included unique molecular identifiers. Using its own MiXCR run on the PCR reads, TCRdb lists one record per CDR3 protein. The sample lists hundreds of thousands of distinct CDR3 sequences; 25% to 30% were seen once. These receptors have no identified antigens. Overall study findings and caveats: Patients carried several TRBV segments more frequently than controls did, and TRBV5-6, TRBV5-1 and TRBV20-1 were among them.

Sequencing was carried out using blood. Receptors originate from a girl between 10 and 17 years old with multiple sclerosis.

For this clonotype: At one end the junction does not follow the germline gene, possibly because of a read error. This chain joins TRBV29-1 and TRBJ1-4; D is unresolved. The CDR3 runs to 13 residues. CDR1 and CDR2 (germline): SQVTM, ANQGSEA. In DNA form, the CDR3 reads TGCAGCGCCCGGGGTGGAACTAGTGAAAAACTGTTTTTT. It specifies CSARGGTSEKLFF. Variable domain in full (rest from reference TRBV29-1 and TRBJ1-4): SAVISQKPSRDICQRGTSLTIQCQVDSQVTMMFWYRQQPGQSLTLIATANQGSEATYESGFVIDKFPISRPNLTFSTLTVSNMSPEDSSIYLCSARGGTSEKLFFGSGTQLSVL.

The chain recombines TRBV15 with TRBJ2-1; tentative D call: TRBD1 (6 bases). V lost 8 bases to trimming and J lost 7 bases, with 6 bases between them. This CDR3 comprises 10 residues. The germline CDR1 and CDR2 sequences are LNHNV and YYDKDF (reference sequence). CDR3 sequence: CATQGNEQFF. CDR3 nucleotides: TGTGCCACCCAGGGGAATGAGCAGTTCTTC.

This rearrangement joins TRBV9 to TRBJ2-1, with 7 bases aligning to TRBD2. V lost 4 bases and J lost 10; bases outside the gene matches: 8. Germline V gene sequence: CDR1 SGDLS, CDR2 YYNGEE. CDR3 length: 13 residues. The CDR3 DNA follows: TGTGCCAGCAGCAACAGACTAGCTTTAGAGCAGTTCTTC. Protein sequence: CASSNRLALEQFF.

This clonotype was counted only a few times. The rearrangement joins TRBV7-2 to TRBJ1-6, with unresolved D. CDR1 and CDR2 from the germline V gene are SGHTA and FQGNSA. The germline V and J ends were trimmed by 1 base and 5 bases, with 12 bases remaining between them. CDR3 length: 16 residues. The CDR3 reads CASSLVSRGDNSPLHF. In nucleotides, the CDR3 is TGTGCCAGCAGCTTAGTGAGTCGGGGTGATAATTCACCCCTCCACTTT.

The chain uses TRBV5-1 and TRBJ2-3; 8 bases match TRBD2. Germline V gene data show CDR1 as SGHRS and CDR2 as YFSETQ. This CDR3 contains 14 residues. J was trimmed by 2 bases and V by 2 bases; bases with no gene match: 1. The CDR3 loop reads CASSFSGDTDTQYF. The CDR3 DNA follows: TGCGCCAGCAGCTTTAGCGGGGACACAGATACGCAGTATTTT.

This clonotype was seen a few times. The chain links TRBV7-2 to TRBJ1-1, with TRBD1 identical over 7 bases. J was trimmed by 11 bases and V by 5 bases; bases with no gene match: 11. The CDR3 runs 13 residues. CDR1 is SGHTA, CDR2 FQGNSA, per germline. CDR3 sequence (DNA): TGTGCCAGCAGCCTGAACCTCAGGGGGAGCGCTTTCTTT. It translates to CASSLNLRGSAFF.

This clonotype has only a few counts. The rearrangement uses TRBV24-1 and TRBJ2-4; 11 bases match TRBD2. Looked up from germline, CDR1 is KGHDR and CDR2 is SFDVKD. The junction had 12 bases not matched to a gene; V was cut back by 5 bases and J by 13 bases. CDR3 size: 15 residues. The CDR3, as DNA: TGTGCCACCAGTGTTGGGACTAGCGGAGAGCGAGAGCAGTACTTC. It encodes CATSVGTSGEREQYF.

This clonotype was seen many times. The rearrangement uses TRBV6-5 and TRBJ2-5, with D unclear. The CDR3 is made up of 14 amino acids. Per the germline V gene, CDR1 is MNHEY and CDR2 is SVGAGI. V was clipped by 1 base and J by 2 bases, with 8 bases between them. The CDR3 spells CASSYYPEQETQYF. CDR3 nucleotide sequence: TGTGCCAGCAGTTACTATCCGGAGCAAGAGACCCAGTACTTC.

This clonotype was counted a few times. Germline and junction disagree at one end, which may indicate a read error. The chain uses TRBV3-1 and TRBJ1-6; D not certain. The CDR3 contains 15 residues. The germline gives CDR1 LGHDT, CDR2 YNNKEL (reference sequence). This CDR3 is CASSQVITEYSPPHF. The CDR3 DNA sequence: TGTGCCAGCAGCCAAGTAATTACGGAGTATTCACCCCCCCACTTT.

The J gene is TRBJ2-5, the V gene TRBV20-1; TRBD2 matches at 8 bases. From germline, CDR1 is DFQATT and CDR2 SNEGSKA (reference sequence). Losses at the gene ends were 6 bases for V and 6 bases for J; bases not matched to a gene: 12. This CDR3 region has 14 residues. CDR3 bases: TGCAGTGCCCCGGGAGGGGGGATTAGAAAGACCCAGTACTTC. This translates into CSAPGGGIRKTQYF.

Only one count was recorded for this clonotype. The rearrangement links TRBV6-6 to TRBJ1-1, with a weak D call TRBD1 (6 bases). The CDR3 contains 13 residues. Trimming stripped 1 base from V and 6 bases from J, with 9 bases between. Germline values: CDR1 MNHNY, CDR2 SVGAGI (reference sequence). CDR3 amino acids: CASSYFAGAEAFF. CDR3 nucleotides: TGTGCCAGCAGTTACTTTGCAGGGGCTGAAGCTTTCTTT.

The genes are TRBV28 and TRBJ2-1; D is perhaps TRBD1 or TRBD2 (5 bases each). This CDR3 region has 13 residues. Trimming removed 3 bases at V and 10 bases at J, with 13 bases between. Germline lookup yields CDR1 MDHEN and CDR2 SYDVKM. In nucleotides, the CDR3 is TGTGCCAGCAGTTTTTGGGGGTTTGGGGAGCAGTTCTTC. Its protein product is CASSFWGFGEQFF.

This clonotype has a count of ten or more. The chain joins TRBV20-1 to TRBJ2-7, with a possible D match to TRBD2 (6 bases). The CDR3 loop spans 14 amino acids. Trimming cost V 2 bases and J 4 bases, with 15 bases left between them. In germline, CDR1 is DFQATT, CDR2 SNEGSKA (reference sequence). CDR3 bases: TGCAGTGCTAGACGTCCGGGAGTACTATACGAGCAGTACTTC. Protein: CSARRPGVLYEQYF.

The gene calls are TRBV20-1 and TRBJ2-5; perhaps TRBD2 as D (5 bases). V was shortened by 6 bases and J by 4 bases, with 15 bases between the two germline ends. This CDR3 is 13 amino acids long. Looked up from germline, CDR1 is DFQATT and CDR2 is SNEGSKA (reference sequence). The CDR3 protein is CSAFREGRETQYF. The DNA of the CDR3 is TGCAGTGCCTTCCGAGAGGGAAGAGAGACCCAGTACTTC.

This clonotype was seen only a few times. The DNA of the CDR3 is TGTGCCAGCAGGGGGGGAAGAGATGAAAAACTGTTTTTT. Protein product: CASRGGRDEKLFF. J is TRBJ1-4 and V is TRBV12-3 or TRBV12-4; tentatively, D is TRBD1 (5 bases). The CDR3 has 13 amino acids. Trimming took off 6 bases at V and 6 bases at J, with 11 bases between the two ends.

The CDR3 DNA follows: TGCAGCGTTGAATCTATAAAACGGCGGGACCTCCCTGAGCAGTACTTC. Its protein product is CSVESIKRRDLPEQYF. This chain connects TRBV29-1 to TRBJ2-7; maybe TRBD2 (6 bases). V gave up 2 bases and J gave up 7 bases, with 24 bases separating them. This CDR3 has 16 amino acids. Germline V gives CDR1 SQVTM, CDR2 ANQGSEA.

There are a few counts of this clonotype. The V call is TRBV5-6, the J call TRBJ2-1; maybe TRBD1 (7 bases). The CDR3 spans 17 residues. The V gene lost 6 bases and the J gene lost 3 bases, with 22 bases spanning the gap. Germline loops: CDR1 SGHDT, CDR2 YYEEEE. CDR3 in amino acids: CASNLYGAGQSYNEQFF. As DNA, the CDR3 is TGTGCCAGCAACTTATACGGCGCGGGACAGAGCTACAATGAGCAGTTCTTC.

The sample holds a few counts of this clonotype. The V call is TRBV5-1, the J call TRBJ1-1; D not certain. Looked up from germline, CDR1 is SGHRS and CDR2 is YFSETQ. The V end was cut by 1 base, the J end by 3 bases, with 7 bases between. The CDR3 extends over 13 amino acids. CDR3 in DNA: TGCGCCAGCAGCTTGTCCACATACACTGAAGCTTTCTTT. Translating it yields CASSLSTYTEAFF.